The next 20 T cell receptor beta chains were all read from a single sample in a study of T cell responses to AZD1222 COVID-19 vaccine. Some clones are missing from TCRdb's copy, which holds only in-frame ones; the method was immunoSEQ multiplex PCR. Of approximately 88,000 clones listed, over 75% were seen once; the top ten hold roughly 5%. Sequencing was performed on peripheral blood, taken 28 days after the second AZD1222 dose. Receptors were obtained from an adult who received the AZD1222 COVID-19 vaccine.

The chain employs TRBV4-2 and TRBJ2-5; 10 bases are shared with TRBD2. The CDR3 sequence is 17 residues long. Germline values: CDR1 LGHNA, CDR2 YNFKEQ. V gave up 4 bases and J gave up 2 bases; unmatched junction bases: 10. CDR3 in amino acids: CASSLIFSGGLQETQYF. The CDR3 DNA sequence: TGTGCCAGCAGCCTGATCTTTAGCGGGGGGCTGCAAGAGACCCAGTACTTC.

This clone was seen only once. The chain combines TRBV25-1 with TRBJ1-3, with TRBD1 identical over 9 bases. CDR3 length: 14 residues. Germline CDR1 and CDR2: MGHDK and SYGVNS. The J segment lost 2 bases and the V segment lost 6 bases, leaving 2 bases of the junction unmatched. CDR3 DNA: TGTGCCAGCAGCTACAGGGGGCCTGGAAACACCATATATTTT. Translation: CASSYRGPGNTIYF. Full variable domain (missing parts from reference TRBV25-1 and TRBJ1-3): EADIYQTPRYLVIGTGKKITLECSQTMGHDKMYWYQQDPGMELHLIHYSYGVNSTEKGDLSSESTVSRIRTEHFPLTLESARPSHTSQYLCASSYRGPGNTIYFGEGSWLTVV.

The rearrangement uses TRBV19 and TRBJ2-3, with 8 bases lining up with TRBD1. CDR3 length: 14 residues. The V segment lost 9 bases and the J segment 2 bases; nucleotides outside the gene matches: 7. Germline CDR1 LNHDA, CDR2 SQIVND (reference sequence). CDR3 DNA sequence: TGTGCCAGCTCCTGGACAGGGTACACAGATACGCAGTATTTT. Amino acid sequence: CASSWTGYTDTQYF.

V gene TRBV19 combines with J gene TRBJ1-6; a possible D gene is TRBD1 (5 bases). The CDR3 has 14 amino acids. V gave up 7 bases and J gave up 0 bases, with 7 bases separating them. Germline lookup yields CDR1 LNHDA and CDR2 SQIVND (reference sequence). The CDR3 bases are TGTGCCAGTAAAGACAGCTCCTATAATTCACCCCTCCACTTT. Its translation: CASKDSSYNSPLHF.

DNA for the CDR3: TGTGCCAGCAGCCTCTCGATAGAGACCCAGTACTTC. Translated, it gives CASSLSIETQYF. The chain recombines TRBV14 with TRBJ2-5; no firm D call. Germline values: CDR1 SGHDN, CDR2 FVKESK. V shed 4 bases and J shed 4 bases, with 7 bases lying between them. The CDR3 length is 12 residues.

A remark on this clone: Relative to the germline gene, one junction end is altered; a read error may explain this. The chain has TRBV12-3 or TRBV12-4 and TRBJ2-1, with 8 nucleotides matching TRBD1. The CDR3 has 11 amino acids. CDR3: CASSPDREVVF. The CDR3 nucleotides are TGTGCCAGCAGTCCGGACAGGGAAGTGGTCTTC.

The CDR3 here is CASKKTGGNTEAFF. The CDR3 DNA is TGTGCCAGTAAGAAGACAGGGGGCAACACTGAAGCTTTCTTT. This sequence joins TRBV19 and TRBJ1-1; 10 nucleotides line up with TRBD1. The CDR3 runs to 14 residues. Unmatched junction bases numbered 4, after V lost 7 bases and J lost 2 bases. Germline V gene sequence: CDR1 LNHDA, CDR2 SQIVND (reference sequence).

This rearrangement joins TRBV7-8 to TRBJ1-1; TRBD1 agrees at 7 bases. CDR1 is SGHVS and CDR2 is FQNEAQ in the germline V gene. The CDR3 covers 16 residues. Trimming removed 2 bases from V and 1 base from J; junction bases left unmatched: 7. The CDR3 sequence: CASSLWVGQANTEAFF. The CDR3 bases are TGTGCCAGCAGCTTATGGGTAGGACAGGCGAACACTGAAGCTTTCTTT. Filled out from reference TRBV7-8 and TRBJ1-1, the complete variable domain reads GAGVSQSPRYKVAKRGQDVALRCDPISGHVSLFWYQQALGQGPEFLTYFQNEAQLDKSGLPSDRFFAERPEGSVSTLKIQRTQQEDSAVYLCASSLWVGQANTEAFFGQGTRLTVV.

The gene calls are TRBV5-4 and TRBJ2-1; 7 bases line up with TRBD2. Losses at the gene ends were 0 bases for V and 4 bases for J; bases not matched to a gene: 4. The CDR3 is 15 amino acids. From germline, CDR1 is SGHNT and CDR2 YYREEE (reference sequence). The CDR3 protein is CASSLVGRGYNEQFF. CDR3 DNA sequence: TGTGCCAGCAGCTTGGTCGGGCGGGGGTACAATGAGCAGTTCTTC.

A remark on this clone: One end of the junction is discordant with germline, which a read error may explain. This chain links TRBV10-3 with TRBJ1-6; no definite D call. Germline V gives CDR1 ENHRY, CDR2 SYGVKD. The CDR3 spans 11 residues. CDR3 nucleotide sequence: TGTGCCATCTCTACCGGGCACTATTCTTACTTT. Amino acid sequence: CAISTGHYSYF.

The chain uses TRBV18 and TRBJ1-1; 7 nucleotides match TRBD1. The ends lost 8 bases at V and 4 bases at J; junction bases unmatched: 13. CDR3 length equals 15 residues. Germline V gives CDR1 KGHSH, CDR2 LQKENI. CDR3 nucleotides: TGTGCCAGCGCAACTTTCGCAGGGGGAAGCACTGAAGCTTTCTTT. Its translation: CASATFAGGSTEAFF.

Regarding this clone: Other DNA sequences in the same sample also yield this CDR3. The J gene is TRBJ1-5, the V gene TRBV27; D is possibly TRBD1 (5 bases). V was pared by 2 bases and J by 6 bases, with 23 bases between. CDR3 length: 18 amino acids. CDR1 and CDR2 from the germline V gene are MNHEY and SMNVEV (reference sequence). Written as DNA, the CDR3 is TGTGCCAGCAGTTTAATACCCCCGACTGGGGCCTTCGCTCAGCCCCAGCATTTT. The encoded protein is CASSLIPPTGAFAQPQHF.

This chain uses TRBV27 with TRBJ1-1; a weak D match, TRBD1 (6 bases). V gave up 5 bases and J gave up 0 bases, with 10 bases separating them. CDR3 length: 14 amino acids. The germline gives CDR1 MNHEY, CDR2 SMNVEV (reference sequence). The CDR3 DNA reads TGTGCCAGCAGTGGAGGGGGATTGAACACTGAAGCTTTCTTT. Protein: CASSGGGLNTEAFF.

V usage is TRBV6-5 and J usage is TRBJ1-3; D remains ambiguous. CDR3 length equals 14 residues. Germline CDR1 and CDR2: MNHEY and SVGAGI. V shed 7 bases and J shed 16 bases, with 26 bases lying between them. The DNA of the CDR3 is TGTGCCAGCACGGCGGAGAGCGCCCAAACACCGGGGTATTTT. Its translation: CASTAESAQTPGYF.

This chain uses TRBV19 with TRBJ2-5; 8 nucleotides match TRBD2. The CDR3 length is 13 residues. Germline assignment: CDR1 LNHDA and CDR2 SQIVND (reference sequence). The junction had 2 bases not matched to a gene; V was cut back by 4 bases and J by 4 bases. The CDR3 protein is CASSSGGTETQYF. Written as DNA, the CDR3 is TGTGCCAGTAGTAGCGGGGGGACAGAGACCCAGTACTTC.

The chain links TRBV18 to TRBJ2-7, with D possibly being TRBD1 (6 bases). This CDR3 is built from 17 residues. V was shortened by 2 bases and J by 4 bases, with 21 bases between the two germline ends. Germline CDR1 KGHSH, CDR2 LQKENI. CDR3 coding DNA: TGTGCCAGCTCACCAAGGAGTTTCGGACAGTCTGTTTACGAGCAGTACTTC. Protein product: CASSPRSFGQSVYEQYF.

V is TRBV28 and J is TRBJ1-1, with 8 positions matching TRBD1. The V gene's germline CDR1 is MDHEN and CDR2 SYDVKM. The V and J ends lost 6 bases and 7 bases, in that order; junction bases with no gene match: 10. The CDR3 length is 14 residues. As DNA, the CDR3 is TGTGCCAGCAGCCCTACGATCGGACAGGGTGAAGCTTTCTTT. Amino acids: CASSPTIGQGEAFF.

The V gene is TRBV3-1 (or the pseudogene TRBV3-2), the J gene TRBJ1-2, with D uncertain. Trimming took 3 bases from V and 6 from J, leaving 11 bases between them. The CDR3 has 13 residues. Germline V gene lookup returns CDR1 LGHDT and CDR2 YNNKEL (reference sequence). CDR3 region: CASSHQKSDGYTF. The CDR3 region has the DNA TGTGCCAGCAGCCATCAGAAGTCGGATGGCTACACCTTC.

This chain connects TRBV5-1 to TRBJ2-2; D unclear. CDR3 length equals 14 residues. V was pared by 5 bases and J by 4 bases, with 12 bases between. Germline V gene sequence: CDR1 SGHRS, CDR2 YFSETQ. CDR3: CASRPNQVTGELFF. CDR3 sequence (DNA): TGCGCCAGCAGACCCAATCAAGTCACCGGGGAGCTGTTTTTT.

The chain links TRBV6-5 to TRBJ2-7; a possible D gene is TRBD2 (5 bases). V lost 7 bases and J lost 2, with 15 bases in between. The CDR3 runs 14 residues. Germline V gene sequence: CDR1 MNHEY, CDR2 SVGAGI. CDR3 sequence (DNA): TGTGCCAGCACCGAATCCGGGAAGACCTACGAGCAGTACTTC. Its translation: CASTESGKTYEQYF.